These 3 T cell receptor beta chains originate from one sample sequenced in a study of blood T cell repertoires in COVID-19. The assay was immunoSEQ multiplex PCR, and TCRdb's table has in-frame clones only and misses some. The data hold around 340,000 clones, with roughly nine tenths observed a single time. The sequencing sample was made of peripheral blood. The receptors shown here come from an older woman with COVID-19, enrolled during active disease.

Comment on this clone: Germline and junction disagree at one end, which may indicate a read error. The rearrangement links TRBV7-7 to TRBJ2-3; 12 bases map to TRBD2. Germline V lookup: CDR1 SSHAT, CDR2 FNYEAQ (reference sequence). The CDR3 has 15 residues. CDR3 DNA: TGTGCTAGCAGCGCCGGGGGGACTAGCGGGGATACGCAGTATTTT. Translated, it gives CASSAGGTSGDTQYF.

V is TRBV7-2 and J is TRBJ1-2, with TRBD1 matching 11 bases. Germline V lookup: CDR1 SGHTA, CDR2 FQGNSA. V dropped 5 bases and J dropped 4; count of bases not matched to a gene: 6. This CDR3 has 15 amino acids. CDR3 in amino acids: CASSGQGALGYGYTF. In DNA, the CDR3 is TGTGCCAGCAGCGGACAGGGGGCCTTGGGCTATGGCTACACCTTC.

The chain employs TRBV18 and TRBJ1-2; D is ambiguous. CDR3 length: 14 residues. The ends were cut back, 3 bases at V and 1 base at J, with 9 bases in the middle. The V gene's germline CDR1 is KGHSH and CDR2 LQKENI. This CDR3 reads CASSPGNLNYGYTF. The CDR3, as DNA: TGTGCCAGCTCACCCGGGAACCTTAACTATGGCTACACCTTC.